This TCR beta chain was sequenced for a study of CD8+ T cells in alopecia areata. Notes on the study in general: Especially in alopecia totalis/universalis, lesional scalp showed greater clonality than normal scalp did. Resident alphabeta T cells of normal skin are also sequenced in scalp samples.

V shed 3 bases, J shed 8 bases, and the junction held 12 bases outside the gene matches. CDR3 length: 15 amino acids. The germline CDR1 and CDR2 sequences are GTSNPN and SVGIG (reference sequence). Reverse transcription of extracted RNA yielded cDNA, which provided the sequencing template. The table came from immunoSEQ multiplex PCR; TCRdb's copy has only in-frame clones and leaves some out. In the table there are about 200,000 clones, 50% to 60% of which are singletons. Regarding this clone: Its antigen is unknown.

Specified treatment: oral pan-JAK inhibitor, 5-10 mg twice daily. PBMCs served as the source from which CD4+ and CD8+ T cells were sorted. The TCR comes from a human donor with alopecia areata. The sample consisted of CD4+ T cells sorted from blood, taken at week 4, from a patient treated with tofacitinib. The gene calls are TRBV30 and TRBJ1-2, with 10 nucleotides matching TRBD1. CDR3 region: CAWSQTGGRGGGYTF. The CDR3 region has the DNA TGTGCCTGGAGCCAGACAGGGGGCAGGGGAGGAGGCTACACCTTC.